Each of the 4 T cell receptor beta chains below was sequenced from the same sample in a study of blood T cell repertoires in COVID-19 (dated by TCRdb to 2019 to 2021). Libraries came from the immunoSEQ multiplex PCR assay. In its TCRdb copy, this immuneACCESS table keeps in-frame sequences only and misses some clones. Where compared with another copy, unresolved V genes explain less than half of these, and the others have no known cause. Recorded for this sample are some 120,000 clones; around four fifths of them occurred a single time. The ten largest clonotypes hold around 5.9% of the sample. The sample was peripheral blood. These receptors all come from a man in his sixties with acute or convalescent COVID-19.

This chain uses TRBV7-7 with TRBJ1-1; D remains unclear. The V and J ends lost 1 base and 2 bases respectively, with 5 bases between them. CDR3 size: 13 residues. Germline-derived CDR1 and CDR2 are SSHAT and FNYEAQ (reference sequence). CDR3 sequence: CASSLGTNTEAFF. The CDR3, as DNA: TGTGCCAGCAGCTTAGGCACAAACACTGAAGCTTTCTTT.

This chain uses TRBV6-2 or TRBV6-3 with TRBJ1-2; D is uncertain. CDR3 size: 13 residues. Germline CDR1 reads MNHEY; CDR2 reads SVGEGT. Trimming stripped 6 bases from V and 3 bases from J, with 11 bases between. In nucleotides, the CDR3 is TGTGCCAGCAGCGACCACCGGGACTATGGCTACACCTTC. This codes for CASSDHRDYGYTF.

This rearrangement joins TRBV19 to TRBJ2-1, with a tentative D call TRBD1 (5 bases). V was clipped by 9 bases and J by 6 bases, with 21 bases between them. The germline gives CDR1 LNHDA, CDR2 SQIVND (reference sequence). This CDR3 has 15 residues. CDR3 coding DNA: TGTGCCAGCCGTTTGGGTTGGGCCAGGGTCAATGAGCAGTTCTTC. Translated, it gives CASRLGWARVNEQFF.

Remarks on this clone: This same CDR3 is encoded by further DNA sequences in the sample. This chain uses TRBV20-1 with TRBJ1-2; a possible D gene is TRBD1 (6 bases). The V end lost 5 bases, the J end lost 6 bases, and 10 bases lay between the germline ends. CDR1 and CDR2 from the germline V gene are DFQATT and SNEGSKA (reference sequence). The length of the CDR3 is 11 residues. CDR3 amino acids: CSAGTGNGYTF. CDR3 coding DNA: TGCAGTGCTGGAACAGGGAATGGCTACACCTTC.